The 4 T cell receptor beta chains below come from one sample, sequenced in a study of early T cells in non-severe SARS-CoV-2 infection. TCRdb re-called the 5' RACE reads through MiXCR, storing one row per CDR3 protein. This table holds more than 60,000 distinct CDR3 sequences, 9.5% to 15% found once. The input for sequencing was whole blood, taken at baseline. The source of these receptors is an adult who was a healthcare worker with PCR-confirmed SARS-CoV-2 infection or an uninfected control (not recorded which).

The V call is TRBV28, the J call TRBJ1-5; D is unclear. CDR1 is MDHEN, CDR2 SYDVKM, per germline. The CDR3 has 16 amino acids. V lost 5 bases and J lost 7, with 21 bases in between. The CDR3 here is CASSPTRQGGGQPQHF. CDR3 DNA sequence: TGTGCCAGCAGTCCGACCCGACAAGGAGGCGGCCAGCCCCAGCATTTT.

At least ten counts were recorded for this clonotype. The rearrangement uses TRBV7-9 and TRBJ2-5; weak D call: TRBD1 (6 bases). CDR3 length: 15 residues. Trimming took 5 bases from V and 4 from J, leaving 17 bases between them. CDR1 SEHNR and CDR2 FQNEAQ come from the germline V gene (reference sequence). CDR3 amino acids: CASSPRVDRPETQYF. The CDR3 DNA sequence: TGTGCCAGCAGCCCCAGAGTCGACAGGCCAGAGACCCAGTACTTC.

The chain has TRBV19 and TRBJ1-1; tentatively, D is TRBD1 (5 bases). V lost 2 bases to trimming and J lost 1 base, with 8 bases between them. There are 14 residues in the CDR3. Per germline, CDR1 LNHDA and CDR2 SQIVND (reference sequence). The CDR3 region is CASSIRGGNTEAFF. The DNA for the CDR3 is TGTGCCAGTAGTATAAGGGGAGGGAACACTGAAGCTTTCTTT.

This clonotype appeared a few times. Here the CDR3 DNA reads TGTGCCAGCAGTTTAGGGGATACCTGGACTGAAGCTTTCTTT. Encoded protein: CASSLGDTWTEAFF. V gene TRBV12-3 or TRBV12-4 combines with J gene TRBJ1-1, with no clear D. This CDR3 region has 14 residues. V lost 1 base, J lost 5 bases, and 11 bases lay in between.